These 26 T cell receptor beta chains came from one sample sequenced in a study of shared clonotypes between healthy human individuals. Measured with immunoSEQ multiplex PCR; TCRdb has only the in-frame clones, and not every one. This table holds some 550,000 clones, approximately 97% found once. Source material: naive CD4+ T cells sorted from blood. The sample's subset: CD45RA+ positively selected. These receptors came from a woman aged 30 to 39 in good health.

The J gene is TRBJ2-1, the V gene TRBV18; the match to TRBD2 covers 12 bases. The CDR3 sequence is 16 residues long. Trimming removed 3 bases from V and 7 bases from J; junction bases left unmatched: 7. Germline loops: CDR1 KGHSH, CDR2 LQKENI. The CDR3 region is CASSPWTSGKGNEQFF. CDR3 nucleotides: TGTGCCAGCTCACCCTGGACTAGCGGGAAGGGTAATGAGCAGTTCTTC.

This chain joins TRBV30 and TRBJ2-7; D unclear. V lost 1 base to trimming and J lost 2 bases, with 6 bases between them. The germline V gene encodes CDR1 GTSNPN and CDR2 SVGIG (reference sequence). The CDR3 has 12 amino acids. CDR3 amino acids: CAWSGAAYEQYF. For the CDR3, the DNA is TGTGCCTGGAGTGGGGCAGCCTACGAGCAGTACTTC.

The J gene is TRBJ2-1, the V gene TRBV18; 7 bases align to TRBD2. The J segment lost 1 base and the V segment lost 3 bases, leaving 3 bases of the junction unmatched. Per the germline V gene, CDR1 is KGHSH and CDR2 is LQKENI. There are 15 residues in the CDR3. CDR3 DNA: TGTGCCAGCTCACCGGAGGGAGGGTCCTACAATGAGCAGTTCTTC. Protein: CASSPEGGSYNEQFF. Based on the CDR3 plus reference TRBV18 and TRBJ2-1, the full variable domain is NAGVMQNPRHLVRRRGQEARLRCSPMKGHSHVYWYRQLPEEGLKFMVYLQKENIIDESGMPKERFSAEFPKEGPSILRIQQVVRGDSAAYFCASSPEGGSYNEQFFGPGTRLTVL.

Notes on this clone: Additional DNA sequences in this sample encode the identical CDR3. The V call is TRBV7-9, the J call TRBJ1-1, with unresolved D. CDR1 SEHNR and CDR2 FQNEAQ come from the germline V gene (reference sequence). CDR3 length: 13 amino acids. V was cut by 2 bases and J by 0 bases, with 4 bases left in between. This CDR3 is CASSLSVNTEAFF. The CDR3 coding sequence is TGTGCCAGCAGCTTATCCGTGAACACTGAAGCTTTCTTT. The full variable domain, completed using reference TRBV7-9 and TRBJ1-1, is DTGVSQNPRHKITKRGQNVTFRCDPISEHNRLYWYRQTLGQGPEFLTYFQNEAQLEKSRLLSDRFSAERPKGSFSTLEIQRTEQGDSAMYLCASSLSVNTEAFFGQGTRLTVV.

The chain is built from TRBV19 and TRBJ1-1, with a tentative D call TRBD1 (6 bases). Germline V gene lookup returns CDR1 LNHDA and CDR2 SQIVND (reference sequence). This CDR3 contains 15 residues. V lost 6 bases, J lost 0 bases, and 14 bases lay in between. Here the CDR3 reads CASSRRGTLNTEAFF. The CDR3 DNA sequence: TGTGCCAGTAGCCGGCGGGGGACACTGAACACTGAAGCTTTCTTT. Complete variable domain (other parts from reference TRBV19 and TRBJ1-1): DGGITQSPKYLFRKEGQNVTLSCEQNLNHDAMYWYRQDPGQGLRLIYYSQIVNDFQKGDIAEGYSVSREKKESFPLTVTSAQKNPTAFYLCASSRRGTLNTEAFFGQGTRLTVV.

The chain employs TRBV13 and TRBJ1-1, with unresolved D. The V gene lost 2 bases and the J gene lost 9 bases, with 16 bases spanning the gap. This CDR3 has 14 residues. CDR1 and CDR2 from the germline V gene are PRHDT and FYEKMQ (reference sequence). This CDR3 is CASSLLQAVNQAFF. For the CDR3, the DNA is TGTGCCAGCAGCTTACTGCAGGCGGTGAATCAAGCTTTCTTT.

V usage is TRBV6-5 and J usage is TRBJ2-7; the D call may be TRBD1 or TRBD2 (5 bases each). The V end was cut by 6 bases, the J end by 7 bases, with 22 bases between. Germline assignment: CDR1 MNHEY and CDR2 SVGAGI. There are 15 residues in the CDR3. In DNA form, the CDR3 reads TGTGCCAGCAGCAGGTACCCAGGGTTCACGGGAGAGCAGTACTTC. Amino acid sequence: CASSRYPGFTGEQYF.

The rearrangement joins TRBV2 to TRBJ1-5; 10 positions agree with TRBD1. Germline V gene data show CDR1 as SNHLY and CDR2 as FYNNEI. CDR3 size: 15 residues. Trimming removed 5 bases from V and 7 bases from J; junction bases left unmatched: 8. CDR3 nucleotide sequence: TGTGCCAGCAGTACCGGGACAGGGGTTTGGCAGCCCCAGCATTTT. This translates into CASSTGTGVWQPQHF.

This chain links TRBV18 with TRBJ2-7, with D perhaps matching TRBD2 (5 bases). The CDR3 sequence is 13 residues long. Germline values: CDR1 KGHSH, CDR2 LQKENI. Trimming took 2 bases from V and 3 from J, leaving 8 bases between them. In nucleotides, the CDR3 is TGTGCCAGCTCACCAGCCCGGGACTACGAGCAGTACTTC. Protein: CASSPARDYEQYF. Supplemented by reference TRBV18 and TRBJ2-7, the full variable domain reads NAGVMQNPRHLVRRRGQEARLRCSPMKGHSHVYWYRQLPEEGLKFMVYLQKENIIDESGMPKERFSAEFPKEGPSILRIQQVVRGDSAAYFCASSPARDYEQYFGPGTRLTVT.

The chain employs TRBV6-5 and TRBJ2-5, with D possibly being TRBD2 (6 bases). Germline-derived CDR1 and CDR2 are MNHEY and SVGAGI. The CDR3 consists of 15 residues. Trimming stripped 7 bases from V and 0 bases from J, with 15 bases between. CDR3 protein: CASTIVSGYQETQYF. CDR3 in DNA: TGTGCCAGCACTATCGTTAGCGGCTACCAAGAGACCCAGTACTTC.

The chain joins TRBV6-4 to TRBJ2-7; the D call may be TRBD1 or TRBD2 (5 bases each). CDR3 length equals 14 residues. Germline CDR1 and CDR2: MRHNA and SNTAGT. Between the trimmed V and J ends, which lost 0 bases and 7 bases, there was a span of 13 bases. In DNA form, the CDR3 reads TGTGCCAGCAGTGACTCGACGGGGCGGCAAGAGCAGTACTTC. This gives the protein CASSDSTGRQEQYF.

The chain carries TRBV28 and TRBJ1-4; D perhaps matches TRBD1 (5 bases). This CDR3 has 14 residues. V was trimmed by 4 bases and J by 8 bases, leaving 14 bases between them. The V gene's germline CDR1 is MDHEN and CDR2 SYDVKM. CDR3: CASSYGGSNEKLFF. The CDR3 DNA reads TGTGCCAGCAGTTATGGGGGGAGTAACGAAAAACTGTTTTTT.

CDR3 in amino acids: CASSPGGAGANVLTF. CDR3 nucleotide sequence: TGTGCCAGCTCACCAGGGGGAGCCGGGGCCAACGTCCTGACTTTC. The gene calls are TRBV18 and TRBJ2-6; TRBD1 or TRBD2 may be the D gene (5 bases each). Germline loops: CDR1 KGHSH, CDR2 LQKENI. This CDR3 region has 15 residues. Trimming took 2 bases from V and 4 from J, leaving 9 bases between them.

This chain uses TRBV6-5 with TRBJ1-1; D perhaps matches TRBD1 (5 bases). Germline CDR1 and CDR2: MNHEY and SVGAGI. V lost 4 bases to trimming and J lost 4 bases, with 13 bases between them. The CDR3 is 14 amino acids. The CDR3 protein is CASSLGVLGTEAFF. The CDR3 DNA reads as TGTGCCAGCAGTTTAGGGGTATTGGGCACTGAAGCTTTCTTT.

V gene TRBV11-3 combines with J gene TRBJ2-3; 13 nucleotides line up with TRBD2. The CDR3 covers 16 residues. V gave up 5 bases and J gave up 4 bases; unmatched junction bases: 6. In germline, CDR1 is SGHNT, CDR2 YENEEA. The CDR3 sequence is CASSPGGLAGADTQYF. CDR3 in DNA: TGTGCCAGCAGCCCGGGTGGACTAGCGGGAGCAGATACGCAGTATTTT.

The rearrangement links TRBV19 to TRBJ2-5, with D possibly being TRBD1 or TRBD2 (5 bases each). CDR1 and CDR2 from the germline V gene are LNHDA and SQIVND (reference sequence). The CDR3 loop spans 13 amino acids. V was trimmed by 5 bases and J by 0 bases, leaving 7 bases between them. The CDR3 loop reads CASSRGHQETQYF. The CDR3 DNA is TGTGCCAGTAGTCGGGGCCACCAAGAGACCCAGTACTTC.

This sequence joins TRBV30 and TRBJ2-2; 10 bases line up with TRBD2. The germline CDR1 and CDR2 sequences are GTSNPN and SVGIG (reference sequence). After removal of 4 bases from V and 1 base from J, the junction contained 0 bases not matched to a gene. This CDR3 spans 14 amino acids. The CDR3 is CAWTSGGNTGELFF. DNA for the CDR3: TGTGCCTGGACTAGCGGGGGGAACACCGGGGAGCTGTTTTTT. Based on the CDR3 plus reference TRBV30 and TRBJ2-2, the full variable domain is SQTIHQWPATLVQPVGSPLSLECTVEGTSNPNLYWYRQAAGRGLQLLFYSVGIGQISSEVPQNLSASRPQDRQFILSSKKLLLSDSGFYLCAWTSGGNTGELFFGEGSRLTVL.

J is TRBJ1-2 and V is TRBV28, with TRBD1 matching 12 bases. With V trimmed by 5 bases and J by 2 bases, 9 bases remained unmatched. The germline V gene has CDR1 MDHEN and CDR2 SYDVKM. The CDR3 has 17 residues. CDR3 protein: CASSSPGTGGRNYGYTF. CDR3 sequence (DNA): TGTGCCAGCAGTAGTCCCGGGACAGGGGGCAGGAACTATGGCTACACCTTC.

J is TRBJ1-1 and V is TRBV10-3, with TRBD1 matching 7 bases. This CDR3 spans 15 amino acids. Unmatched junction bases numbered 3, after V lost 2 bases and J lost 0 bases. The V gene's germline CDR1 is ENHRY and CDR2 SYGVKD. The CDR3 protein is CAISEQGGMNTEAFF. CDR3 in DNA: TGTGCCATCAGTGAGCAGGGGGGGATGAACACTGAAGCTTTCTTT.

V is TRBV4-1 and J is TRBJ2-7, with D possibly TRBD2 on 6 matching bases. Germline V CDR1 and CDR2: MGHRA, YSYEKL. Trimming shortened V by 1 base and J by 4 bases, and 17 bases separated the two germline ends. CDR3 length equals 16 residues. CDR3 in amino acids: CASSQGTGTFKYEQYF. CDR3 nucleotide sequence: TGCGCCAGCAGCCAAGGTACCGGGACTTTTAAGTACGAGCAGTACTTC.

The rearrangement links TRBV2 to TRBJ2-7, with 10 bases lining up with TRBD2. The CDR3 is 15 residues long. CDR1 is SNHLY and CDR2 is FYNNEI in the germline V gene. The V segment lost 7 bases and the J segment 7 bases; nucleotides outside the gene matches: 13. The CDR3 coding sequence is TGTGCCAGCACGACAGGGCTAGCGGGAGTTAGGGAGCAGTACTTC. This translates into CASTTGLAGVREQYF.

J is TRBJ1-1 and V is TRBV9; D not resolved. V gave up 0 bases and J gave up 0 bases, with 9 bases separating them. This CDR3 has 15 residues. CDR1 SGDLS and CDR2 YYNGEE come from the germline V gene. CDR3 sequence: CASSVVGNMNTEAFF. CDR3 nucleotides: TGTGCCAGCAGCGTAGTTGGCAACATGAACACTGAAGCTTTCTTT.

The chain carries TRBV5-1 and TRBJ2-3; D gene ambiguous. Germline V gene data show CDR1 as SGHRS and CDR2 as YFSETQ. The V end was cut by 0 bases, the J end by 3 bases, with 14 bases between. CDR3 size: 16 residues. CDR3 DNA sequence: TGCGCCAGCAGCTTGGCCGACCAGAGTATAACAGATACGCAGTATTTT. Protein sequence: CASSLADQSITDTQYF.

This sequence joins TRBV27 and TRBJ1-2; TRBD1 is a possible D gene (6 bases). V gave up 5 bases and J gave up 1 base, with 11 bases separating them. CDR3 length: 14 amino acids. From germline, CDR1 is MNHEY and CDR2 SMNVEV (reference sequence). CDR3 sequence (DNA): TGTGCCAGCAGTAGGACAGTTTATAACTATGGCTACACCTTC. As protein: CASSRTVYNYGYTF.

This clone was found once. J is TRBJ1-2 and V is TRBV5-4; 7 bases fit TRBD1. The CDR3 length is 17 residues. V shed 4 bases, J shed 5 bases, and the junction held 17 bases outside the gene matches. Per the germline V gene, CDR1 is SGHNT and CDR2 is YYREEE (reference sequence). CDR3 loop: CASSQVFLGTDKYGYTF. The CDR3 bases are TGTGCCAGCAGCCAAGTCTTTCTTGGGACAGACAAATATGGCTACACCTTC.

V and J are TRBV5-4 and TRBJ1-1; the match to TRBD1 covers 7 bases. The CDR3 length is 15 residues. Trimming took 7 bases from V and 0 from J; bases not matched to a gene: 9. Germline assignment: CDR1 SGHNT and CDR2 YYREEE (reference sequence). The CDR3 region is CASEVGDRVNTEAFF. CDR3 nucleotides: TGTGCCAGCGAAGTAGGGGACAGAGTGAACACTGAAGCTTTCTTT. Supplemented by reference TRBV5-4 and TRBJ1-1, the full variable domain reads ETGVTQSPTHLIKTRGQQVTLRCSSQSGHNTVSWYQQALGQGPQFIFQYYREEENGRGNFPPRFSGLQFPNYSSELNVNALELDDSALYLCASEVGDRVNTEAFFGQGTRLTVV.